This T cell receptor (beta chain) appears in the sequencing data of a study of identical twins. Using its own MiXCR run on the 5' RACE reads, TCRdb lists one record per CDR3 protein. This table holds 1.5 million to 2 million distinct CDR3 sequences, around 29% found once. The CDR3 contains 17 residues. In germline, CDR1 is DFQATT, CDR2 SNEGSKA (reference sequence). V was pared by 3 bases and J by 0 bases, with 18 bases between. The sample comprised cord blood. The V and J genes are TRBV20-1 and TRBJ1-5; D remains ambiguous. The TCR originated in a newborn girl in good health. The CDR3 region has the DNA TGCAGTGCTAGCCTTGGTAAGGCATATTATAGCAATCAGCCCCAGCATTTT. This gives the protein CSASLGKAYYSNQPQHF.